This TCR beta chain was recovered during a study of CD8 T cells in Susac syndrome. The RNA, 0.5 to 1 ug, was put through reverse transcription using random hexamers. TCRdb redid the calling of the immunoSEQ multiplex PCR reads with MiXCR, one entry per CDR3 protein. The sample lists roughly 200,000 distinct CDR3 sequences, about 94% occurring once. The germline V and J ends were trimmed by 1 base and 7 bases, with 7 bases remaining between them. Germline values: CDR1 GTSNPN, CDR2 SVGIG (reference sequence). This CDR3 region has 11 residues. The clonotype originates from a human donor with multiple sclerosis. The specimen was CD4+ T cells from PBMCs. V usage is TRBV30 and J usage is TRBJ1-1, with D uncertain. The CDR3: CAWSAPGEAFF. The CDR3 nucleotides are TGTGCCTGGAGTGCTCCAGGTGAAGCTTTCTTT.